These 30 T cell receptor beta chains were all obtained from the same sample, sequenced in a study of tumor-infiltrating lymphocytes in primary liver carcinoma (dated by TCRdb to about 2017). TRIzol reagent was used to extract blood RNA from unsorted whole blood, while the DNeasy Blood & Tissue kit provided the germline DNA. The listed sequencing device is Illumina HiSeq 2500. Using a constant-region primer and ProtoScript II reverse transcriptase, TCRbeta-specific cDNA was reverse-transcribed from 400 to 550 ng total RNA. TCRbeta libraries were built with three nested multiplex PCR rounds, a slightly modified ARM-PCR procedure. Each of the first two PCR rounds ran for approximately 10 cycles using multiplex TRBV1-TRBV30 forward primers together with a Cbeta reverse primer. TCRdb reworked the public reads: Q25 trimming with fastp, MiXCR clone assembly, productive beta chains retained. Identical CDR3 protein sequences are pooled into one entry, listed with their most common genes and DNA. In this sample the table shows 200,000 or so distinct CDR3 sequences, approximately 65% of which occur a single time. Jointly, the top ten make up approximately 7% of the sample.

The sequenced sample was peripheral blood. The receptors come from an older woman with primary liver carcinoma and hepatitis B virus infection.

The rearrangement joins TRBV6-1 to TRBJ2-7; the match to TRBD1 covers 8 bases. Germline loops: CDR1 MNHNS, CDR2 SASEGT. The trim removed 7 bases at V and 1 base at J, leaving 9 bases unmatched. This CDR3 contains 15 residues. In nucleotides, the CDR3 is TGTGCCAGCACTATACACAGGGGGAGGTCCTACGAGCAGTACTTC. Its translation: CASTIHRGRSYEQYF.

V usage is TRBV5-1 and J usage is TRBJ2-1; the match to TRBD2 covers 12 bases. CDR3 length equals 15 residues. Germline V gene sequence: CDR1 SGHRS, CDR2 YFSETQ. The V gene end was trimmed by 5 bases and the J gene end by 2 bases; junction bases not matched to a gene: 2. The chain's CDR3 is CASRRTSGTYNEQFF. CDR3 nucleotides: TGCGCCAGCAGGAGGACTAGCGGGACCTACAATGAGCAGTTCTTC.

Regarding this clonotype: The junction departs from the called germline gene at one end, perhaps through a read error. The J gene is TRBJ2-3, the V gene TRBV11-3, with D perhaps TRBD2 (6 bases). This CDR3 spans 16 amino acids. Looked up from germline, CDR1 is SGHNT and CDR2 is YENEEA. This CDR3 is CASSLGLARDTDTQYF. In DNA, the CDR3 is TGTGCCAGTAGCTTAGGGCTAGCGAGAGACACAGATACGCAGTATTTT.

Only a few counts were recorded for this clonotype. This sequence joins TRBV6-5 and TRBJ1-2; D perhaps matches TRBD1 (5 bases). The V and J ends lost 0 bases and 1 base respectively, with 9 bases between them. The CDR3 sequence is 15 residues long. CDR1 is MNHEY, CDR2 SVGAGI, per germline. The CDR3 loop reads CASSYSRQSNYGYTF. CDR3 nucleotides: TGTGCCAGCAGTTACTCCCGACAGAGTAACTATGGCTACACCTTC.

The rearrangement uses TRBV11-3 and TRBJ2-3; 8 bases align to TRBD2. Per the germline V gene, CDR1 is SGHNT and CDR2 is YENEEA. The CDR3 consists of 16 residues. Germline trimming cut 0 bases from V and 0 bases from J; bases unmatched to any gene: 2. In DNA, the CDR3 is TGTGCCAGCAGCTTAGAGTTAGCGGGGAGCACAGATACGCAGTATTTT. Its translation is CASSLELAGSTDTQYF.

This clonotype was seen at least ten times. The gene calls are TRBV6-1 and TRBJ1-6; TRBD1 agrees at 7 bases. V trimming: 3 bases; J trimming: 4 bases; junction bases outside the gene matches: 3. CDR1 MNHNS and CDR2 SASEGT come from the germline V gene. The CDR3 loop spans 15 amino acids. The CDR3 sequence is CASSDGTAYNSPLHF. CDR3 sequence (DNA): TGTGCCAGCAGTGACGGGACAGCTTATAATTCACCCCTCCACTTT.

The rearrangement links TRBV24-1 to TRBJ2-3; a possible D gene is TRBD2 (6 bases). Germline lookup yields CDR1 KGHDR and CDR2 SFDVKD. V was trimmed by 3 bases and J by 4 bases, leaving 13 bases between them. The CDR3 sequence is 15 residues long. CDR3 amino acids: CATSDPGDVSDTQYF. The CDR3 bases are TGTGCCACCAGTGATCCGGGAGATGTGTCAGATACGCAGTATTTT.

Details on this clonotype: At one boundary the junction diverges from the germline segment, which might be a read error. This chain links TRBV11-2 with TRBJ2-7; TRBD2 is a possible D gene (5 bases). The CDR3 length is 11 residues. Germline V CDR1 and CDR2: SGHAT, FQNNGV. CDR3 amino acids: CVSGEAYEQYF. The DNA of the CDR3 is TGTGTCAGCGGTGAGGCTTACGAACAGTACTTC.

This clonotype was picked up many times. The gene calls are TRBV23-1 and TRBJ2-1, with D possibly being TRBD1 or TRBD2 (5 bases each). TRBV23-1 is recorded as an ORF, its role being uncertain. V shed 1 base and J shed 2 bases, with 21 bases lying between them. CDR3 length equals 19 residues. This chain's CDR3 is CASSQLLTVPLGAYNEQFF. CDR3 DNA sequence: TGCGCCAGCAGTCAATTGTTGACAGTCCCCCTGGGGGCCTACAATGAGCAGTTCTTC.

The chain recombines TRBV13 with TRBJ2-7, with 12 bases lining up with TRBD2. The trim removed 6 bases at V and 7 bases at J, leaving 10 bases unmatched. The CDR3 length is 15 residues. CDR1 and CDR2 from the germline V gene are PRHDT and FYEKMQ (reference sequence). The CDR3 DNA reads TGTGCCAGCAGTTACCTAGCGGGAGGGCCGGATGAGCAGTACTTC. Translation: CASSYLAGGPDEQYF.

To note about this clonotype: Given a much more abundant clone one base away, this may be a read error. The DNA for the CDR3 is TGCACCAGCAGCCAGCCGGGACTCCTGCACTTTGATATGGGCAATCAGCCCCAGCATTTT. It encodes CTSSQPGLLHFDMGNQPQHF. This rearrangement joins TRBV4-1 to TRBJ1-5; TRBD1 might be the D (5 bases). Germline V lookup: CDR1 MGHRA, CDR2 YSYEKL. This CDR3 region has 20 residues.

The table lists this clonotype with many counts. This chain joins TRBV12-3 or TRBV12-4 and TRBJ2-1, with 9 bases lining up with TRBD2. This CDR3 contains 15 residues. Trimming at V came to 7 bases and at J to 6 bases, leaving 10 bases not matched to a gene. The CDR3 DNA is TGTGCCAGCACTTTGGGGCTAGCGGGACTCAATGAGCAGTTCTTC. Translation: CASTLGLAGLNEQFF.

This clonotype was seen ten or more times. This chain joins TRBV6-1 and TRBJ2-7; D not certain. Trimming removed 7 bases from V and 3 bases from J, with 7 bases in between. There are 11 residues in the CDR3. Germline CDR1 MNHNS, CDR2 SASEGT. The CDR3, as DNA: TGTGCCAGCATCTCAAACTACGAGCAGTACTTC. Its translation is CASISNYEQYF.

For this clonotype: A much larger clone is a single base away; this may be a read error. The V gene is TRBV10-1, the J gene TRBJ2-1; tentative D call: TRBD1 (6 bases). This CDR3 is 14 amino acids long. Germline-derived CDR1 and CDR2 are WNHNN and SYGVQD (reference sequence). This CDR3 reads CASSPQGPFNGQFF. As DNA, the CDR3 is TGCGCCAGCAGCCCACAGGGCCCTTTCAATGGGCAGTTCTTC.

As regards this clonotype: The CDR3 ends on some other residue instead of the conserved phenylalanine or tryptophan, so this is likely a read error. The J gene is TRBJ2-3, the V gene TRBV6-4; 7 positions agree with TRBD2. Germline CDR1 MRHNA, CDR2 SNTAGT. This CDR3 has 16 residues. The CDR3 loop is CAISDVVGGSTDTQYY. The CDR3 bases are TGTGCCATCAGTGACGTAGTGGGAGGGTCCACAGATACGCAGTATTAT.

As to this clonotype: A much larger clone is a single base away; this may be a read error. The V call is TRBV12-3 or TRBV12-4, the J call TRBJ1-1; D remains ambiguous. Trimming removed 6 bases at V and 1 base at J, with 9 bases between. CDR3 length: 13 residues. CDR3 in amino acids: CASSDRRNTEAFF. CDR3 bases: TGTGCCAGCAGCGATCGGAGGAACACTGAAGCTTTCTTT.

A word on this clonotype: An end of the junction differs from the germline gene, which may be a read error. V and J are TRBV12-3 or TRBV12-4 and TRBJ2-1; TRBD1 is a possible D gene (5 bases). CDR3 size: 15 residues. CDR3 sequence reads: CASSRTLSSYNDQFF. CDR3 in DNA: TGTGCCAGTAGTCGGACACTTAGCTCCTACAATGATCAGTTCTTC.

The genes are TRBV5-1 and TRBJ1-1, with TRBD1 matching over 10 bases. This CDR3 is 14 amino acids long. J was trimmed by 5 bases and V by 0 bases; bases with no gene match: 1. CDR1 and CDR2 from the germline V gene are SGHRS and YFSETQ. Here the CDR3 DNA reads TGCGCCAGCAGCTTGGGGGACAGGGGAACTGAAGCTTTCTTT. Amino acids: CASSLGDRGTEAFF.

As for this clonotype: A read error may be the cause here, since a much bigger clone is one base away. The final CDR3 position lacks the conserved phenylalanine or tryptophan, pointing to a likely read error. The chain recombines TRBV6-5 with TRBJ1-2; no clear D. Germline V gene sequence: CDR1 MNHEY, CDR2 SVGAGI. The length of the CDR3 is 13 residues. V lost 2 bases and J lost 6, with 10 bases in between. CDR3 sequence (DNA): TGTGCCAGCAGTTACCGGTTGGAGGATGGCTACACCTCC. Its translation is CASSYRLEDGYTS.

CDR3 amino acids: CASSLRENTQYF. CDR3 in DNA: TGTGCCAGCAGCTTAAGAGAAAATACGCAGTATTTT. The chain joins TRBV5-4 to TRBJ2-3; no clear D gene. Trimming took off 2 bases at V and 7 bases at J, with 8 bases between the two ends. This CDR3 is 12 amino acids long. From germline, CDR1 is SGHNT and CDR2 YYREEE (reference sequence).

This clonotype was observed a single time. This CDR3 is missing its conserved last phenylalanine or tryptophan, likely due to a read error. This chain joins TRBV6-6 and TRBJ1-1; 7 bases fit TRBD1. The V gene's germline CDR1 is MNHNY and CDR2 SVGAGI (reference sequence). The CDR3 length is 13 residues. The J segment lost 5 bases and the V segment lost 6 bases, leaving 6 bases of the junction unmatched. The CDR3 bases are TGTGCCAGCAGCTTAGACAGGGAGACTGAAGCTTTCCTT. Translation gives CASSLDRETEAFL.

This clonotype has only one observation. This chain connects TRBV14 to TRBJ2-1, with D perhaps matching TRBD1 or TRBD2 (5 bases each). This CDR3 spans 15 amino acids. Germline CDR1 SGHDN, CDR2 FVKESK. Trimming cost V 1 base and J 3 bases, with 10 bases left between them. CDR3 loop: CASSQGGGFYNEQFF. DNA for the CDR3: TGTGCCAGCAGCCAAGGTGGGGGATTCTACAATGAGCAGTTCTTC.

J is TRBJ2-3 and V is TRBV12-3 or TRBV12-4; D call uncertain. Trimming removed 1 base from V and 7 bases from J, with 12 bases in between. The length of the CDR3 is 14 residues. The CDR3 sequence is CASSLGSTPNTQYF. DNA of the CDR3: TGTGCCAGCAGTTTAGGTAGCACACCAAATACGCAGTATTTT.

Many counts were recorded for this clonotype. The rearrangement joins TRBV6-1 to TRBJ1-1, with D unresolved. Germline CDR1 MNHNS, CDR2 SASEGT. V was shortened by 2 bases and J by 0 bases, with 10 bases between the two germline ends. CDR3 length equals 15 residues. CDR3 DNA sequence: TGTGCCAGCAGTGAAAAAAGTTACATGAACACTGAAGCTTTCTTT. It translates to CASSEKSYMNTEAFF.

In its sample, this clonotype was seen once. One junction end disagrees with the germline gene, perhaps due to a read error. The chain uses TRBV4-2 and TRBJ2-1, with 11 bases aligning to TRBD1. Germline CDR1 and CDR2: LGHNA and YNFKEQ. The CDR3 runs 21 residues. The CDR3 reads CASSQALGDRGVGRRYNEHFF. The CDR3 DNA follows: TGTGCCAGCAGCCAAGCACTAGGGGACAGGGGGGTCGGAAGGCGGTACAATGAGCACTTCTTC.

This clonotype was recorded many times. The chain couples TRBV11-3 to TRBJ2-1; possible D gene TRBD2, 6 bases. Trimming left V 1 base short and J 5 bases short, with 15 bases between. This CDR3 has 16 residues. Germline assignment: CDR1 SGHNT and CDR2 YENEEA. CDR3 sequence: CASSLGETRVHNEQFF. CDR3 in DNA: TGTGCCAGCAGCTTAGGGGAGACTAGGGTACACAATGAGCAGTTCTTC. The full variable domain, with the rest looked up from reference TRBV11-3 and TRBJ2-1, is EAGVVQSPRYKIIEKKQPVAFWCNPISGHNTLYWYLQNLGQGPELLIRYENEEAVDDSQLPKDRFSAERLKGVDSTLKIQPAELGDSAVYLCASSLGETRVHNEQFFGPGTRLTVL.

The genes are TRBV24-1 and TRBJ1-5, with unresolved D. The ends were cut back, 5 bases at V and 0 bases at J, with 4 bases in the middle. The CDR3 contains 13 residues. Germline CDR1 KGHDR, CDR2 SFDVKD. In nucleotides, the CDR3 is TGTGCCACCAGTGCCAATAGCAATCAGCCCCAGCATTTT. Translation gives CATSANSNQPQHF.

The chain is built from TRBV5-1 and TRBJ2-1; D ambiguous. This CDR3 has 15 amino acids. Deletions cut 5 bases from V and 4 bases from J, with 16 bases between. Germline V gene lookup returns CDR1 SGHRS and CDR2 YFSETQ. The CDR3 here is CASRRQINSYNEQFF. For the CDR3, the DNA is TGCGCCAGCAGAAGGCAGATTAACTCATACAATGAGCAGTTCTTC. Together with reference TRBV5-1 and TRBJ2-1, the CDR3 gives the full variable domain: KAGVTQTPRYLIKTRGQQVTLSCSPISGHRSVSWYQQTPGQGLQFLFEYFSETQRNKGNFPGRFSGRQFSNSRSEMNVSTLELGDSALYLCASRRQINSYNEQFFGPGTRLTVL.

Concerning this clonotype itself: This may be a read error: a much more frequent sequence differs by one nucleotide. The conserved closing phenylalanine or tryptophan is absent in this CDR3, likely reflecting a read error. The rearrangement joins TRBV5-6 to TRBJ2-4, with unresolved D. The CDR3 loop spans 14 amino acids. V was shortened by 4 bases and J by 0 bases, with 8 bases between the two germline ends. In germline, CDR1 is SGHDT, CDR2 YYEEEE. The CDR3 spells CASSGYGAKNIQYL. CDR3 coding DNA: TGTGCCAGCAGCGGGTACGGAGCCAAAAACATTCAGTACTTA.

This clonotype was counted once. Here the CDR3 DNA reads TGTGCCAGCAGTCTTACGACCTCAACTGGAGTCTACGGCTACACCTTC. Its translation is CASSLTTSTGVYGYTF. The genes are TRBV2 and TRBJ1-2; D is unresolved. Germline V gene lookup returns CDR1 SNHLY and CDR2 FYNNEI. CDR3 length: 16 residues. The V end lost 5 bases, the J end lost 8 bases, and 24 bases lay between the germline ends.